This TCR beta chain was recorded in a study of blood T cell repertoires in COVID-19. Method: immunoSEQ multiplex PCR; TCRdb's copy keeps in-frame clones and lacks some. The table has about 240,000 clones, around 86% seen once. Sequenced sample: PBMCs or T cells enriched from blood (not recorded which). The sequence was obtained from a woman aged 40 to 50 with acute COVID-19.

The CDR3 coding sequence is TGTGCCAGCAAGGGAGGAAGCTCCTACAATGAGCAGTTCTTC. Translation: CASKGGSSYNEQFF. The J gene is TRBJ2-1, the V gene TRBV25-1; tentative D call: TRBD2 (6 bases). The length of the CDR3 is 14 residues. The germline V gene encodes CDR1 MGHDK and CDR2 SYGVNS. With 7 bases removed from V and 0 bases from J, the gap between germline ends came to 10 bases. The variable domain in full, with the rest retrieved from reference TRBV25-1 and TRBJ2-1, is EADIYQTPRYLVIGTGKKITLECSQTMGHDKMYWYQQDPGMELHLIHYSYGVNSTEKGDLSSESTVSRIRTEHFPLTLESARPSHTSQYLCASKGGSSYNEQFFGPGTRLTVL.